The 29 T cell receptor beta chains presented below share a single source sample, sequenced in a study of chemoradiotherapy in HPV16-positive cancers. Profiled with immunoSEQ multiplex PCR; TCRdb holds only in-frame clones, not every one. Among tens of thousands of clones listed, over 85% were seen once. This specimen was blood, taken from a patient who underwent chemoradiotherapy. Source of these receptors: a human donor with HPV-associated anogenital cancer.

The J gene is TRBJ2-5, the V gene TRBV7-2; D is possibly TRBD1 or TRBD2 (5 bases each). This CDR3 is 13 amino acids long. Germline CDR1 is SGHTA and CDR2 is FQGNSA. The germline V and J ends were trimmed by 3 bases and 5 bases, with 10 bases remaining between them. The CDR3 region is CASSFSGTETQYF. CDR3 nucleotide sequence: TGTGCCAGCAGCTTTTCAGGGACGGAGACCCAGTACTTC. Full variable domain (rest looked up from reference TRBV7-2 and TRBJ2-5): GAGVSQSPSNKVTEKGKDVELRCDPISGHTALYWYRQSLGQGLEFLIYFQGNSAPDKSGLPSDRFSAERTGGSVSTLTIQRTQQEDSAVYLCASSFSGTETQYFGPGTRLLVL.

CDR3 amino acids: CASSFDPNTEAFF. The CDR3 DNA reads as TGTGCCAGCAGCTTTGACCCGAACACTGAAGCTTTCTTT. The chain has TRBV7-9 and TRBJ1-1; the D is unclear. The V gene's germline CDR1 is SEHNR and CDR2 FQNEAQ (reference sequence). The CDR3 has 13 residues. The V gene lost 3 bases and the J gene lost 1 base, with 6 bases spanning the gap.

J is TRBJ1-6 and V is TRBV7-8; TRBD1 is a possible D gene (6 bases). Between the trimmed V and J ends, which lost 5 bases and 6 bases, there was a span of 11 bases. The V gene's germline CDR1 is SGHVS and CDR2 FQNEAQ. This CDR3 has 14 amino acids. The CDR3 DNA follows: TGTGCCAGCAGCCTCGGACAGCCTAATTCACCCCTCCACTTT. Translation gives CASSLGQPNSPLHF. Looking up the rest from reference TRBV7-8 and TRBJ1-6 gives the full variable domain: GAGVSQSPRYKVAKRGQDVALRCDPISGHVSLFWYQQALGQGPEFLTYFQNEAQLDKSGLPSDRFFAERPEGSVSTLKIQRTQQEDSAVYLCASSLGQPNSPLHFGNGTRLTVT.

The genes are TRBV6-5 and TRBJ2-7; 7 nucleotides line up with TRBD2. V shed 6 bases, J shed 0 bases, and the junction held 8 bases outside the gene matches. The CDR3 consists of 15 residues. Per the germline V gene, CDR1 is MNHEY and CDR2 is SVGAGI. The CDR3 bases are TGTGCCAGCAGCTTAAGCGGGGCAATCTCCTACGAGCAGTACTTC. Translation: CASSLSGAISYEQYF.

The chain recombines TRBV2 with TRBJ1-5; maybe TRBD1 (6 bases). This CDR3 is built from 13 residues. CDR1 is SNHLY and CDR2 is FYNNEI in the germline V gene. V was shortened by 8 bases and J by 3 bases, with 11 bases between the two germline ends. The DNA of the CDR3 is TGTGCCAGCCAGAACAGGGTCAATCAGCCCCAGCATTTT. It translates to CASQNRVNQPQHF.

The CDR3 loop is CASSIQSRGVYTGELFF. In DNA, the CDR3 is TGCGCCAGCAGCATCCAATCAAGGGGAGTGTACACCGGGGAGCTGTTTTTT. The rearrangement links TRBV5-1 to TRBJ2-2; D possibly matches TRBD1 or TRBD2 (5 bases each). Trimming took off 4 bases at V and 3 bases at J, with 19 bases between the two ends. This CDR3 comprises 17 residues. The germline CDR1 and CDR2 sequences are SGHRS and YFSETQ.

On this clone: The CDR3 ends on some other residue instead of the conserved phenylalanine or tryptophan, so this is likely a read error. Because the CDR3's place on the DNA is in doubt, the DNA is left out and the CDR3 is given as listed by TCRdb. V gene TRBV18 combines with J gene TRBJ1-1; the D segment call TRBD1 is taken from the table without a DNA check. The CDR3 contains 13 residues when both ends are counted. Looked up from germline, CDR1 is KGHSH and CDR2 is LQKENI. The chain's CDR3 is CASSAPGTSNHTI.

The sample holds one count of this clone. The V gene is TRBV5-1, the J gene TRBJ2-3, with D unclear. Per germline, CDR1 SGHRS and CDR2 YFSETQ. The CDR3 totals 15 residues. V was pared by 7 bases and J by 2 bases, with 17 bases between. The CDR3 coding sequence is TGCGCCAGCGGACCGAACGGCCAGTACACAGATACGCAGTATTTT. It is translated as CASGPNGQYTDTQYF.

The chain employs TRBV19 and TRBJ1-2; 7 nucleotides match TRBD1. The CDR3 sequence is 16 residues long. V dropped 3 bases and J dropped 4; count of bases not matched to a gene: 11. Germline V lookup: CDR1 LNHDA, CDR2 SQIVND (reference sequence). CDR3 amino acids: CASSIRTGVRVYGYTF. The CDR3 DNA reads TGTGCCAGTAGTATCCGCACAGGGGTCCGGGTCTATGGCTACACCTTC.

The DNA of the CDR3 is TGCGCCAGCAGCCAAGGGGGTAGCGGCATTCAAGAGACCCAGTACTTC. The encoded protein is CASSQGGSGIQETQYF. This chain links TRBV4-1 with TRBJ2-5; D might be TRBD2 (6 bases). From germline, CDR1 is MGHRA and CDR2 YSYEKL. The CDR3 covers 16 residues. V was clipped by 1 base and J by 2 bases, with 14 bases between them.

The V call is TRBV5-1, the J call TRBJ2-2, with TRBD2 matching 9 bases. V dropped 3 bases and J dropped 4; count of bases not matched to a gene: 13. CDR1 is SGHRS and CDR2 is YFSETQ in the germline V gene. CDR3 length: 18 amino acids. This CDR3 reads CASSWTSARLSGTGELFF. CDR3 DNA sequence: TGCGCCAGCAGCTGGACTAGCGCTCGCCTTAGTGGCACCGGGGAGCTGTTTTTT.

This clone has more than one count but fewer than ten. This chain connects TRBV6-5 to TRBJ2-1; 9 bases line up with TRBD1. Germline-derived CDR1 and CDR2 are MNHEY and SVGAGI. The CDR3 runs to 14 residues. J was trimmed by 8 bases and V by 7 bases; bases with no gene match: 9. The CDR3 here is CASTTGGGVHEQFF. The CDR3 region has the DNA TGTGCCAGCACCACAGGGGGCGGGGTGCATGAGCAGTTCTTC.

The chain has TRBV5-1 and TRBJ2-7, with 7 positions matching TRBD2. The V and J ends lost 0 bases and 5 bases, in that order; junction bases with no gene match: 5. The CDR3 extends over 14 amino acids. Germline V lookup: CDR1 SGHRS, CDR2 YFSETQ. In DNA, the CDR3 is TGCGCCAGCAGCTTGGGGCGGGAGCGGGACGAGCAGTACTTC. This gives the protein CASSLGRERDEQYF.

The CDR3 loop reads CASSSFSREDSPLHF. The CDR3 DNA reads as TGTGCCAGCAGCTCCTTTTCGAGGGAGGATTCACCCCTCCACTTT. This chain links TRBV9 with TRBJ1-6; D is unclear. With 4 bases removed from V and 8 bases from J, the gap between germline ends came to 16 bases. The CDR3 runs to 15 residues. The germline V gene has CDR1 SGDLS and CDR2 YYNGEE.

The chain couples TRBV7-2 to TRBJ2-5; 8 bases are shared with TRBD2. CDR1 and CDR2 (germline): SGHTA, FQGNSA. After removal of 2 bases from V and 4 bases from J, the junction contained 6 bases not matched to a gene. The CDR3 has 15 amino acids. CDR3 loop: CASSLFLAGGETQYF. CDR3 DNA sequence: TGTGCCAGCAGCTTATTTCTAGCGGGTGGAGAGACCCAGTACTTC.

V gene TRBV13 combines with J gene TRBJ2-7; possibly TRBD2 for D (6 bases). Germline CDR1 is PRHDT and CDR2 is FYEKMQ (reference sequence). V lost 5 bases, J lost 2 bases, and 16 bases lay in between. The CDR3 sequence is 15 residues long. The CDR3 bases are TGTGCCAGCAGCCCCCCGGGACTGGGAACCTACGAGCAGTACTTC. This translates into CASSPPGLGTYEQYF.

The chain is built from TRBV6-5 and TRBJ2-5; D is tentatively TRBD1 or TRBD2 (5 bases each). The germline gives CDR1 MNHEY, CDR2 SVGAGI. The CDR3 spans 14 residues. Trimming took off 0 bases at V and 9 bases at J, with 14 bases between the two ends. The CDR3 loop is CASSYSGDPLAQYF. In DNA, the CDR3 is TGTGCCAGCAGTTACTCGGGGGACCCTTTGGCCCAGTACTTC.

The chain has TRBV19 and TRBJ2-5, with 10 bases aligning to TRBD2. V dropped 3 bases and J dropped 5; count of bases not matched to a gene: 6. Germline V gene lookup returns CDR1 LNHDA and CDR2 SQIVND (reference sequence). CDR3 length: 15 amino acids. The CDR3 region is CASSIQRGGEETQYF. In DNA, the CDR3 is TGTGCCAGTAGTATCCAGCGGGGGGGCGAGGAGACCCAGTACTTC.

The gene calls are TRBV7-9 and TRBJ2-1; 8 positions match TRBD2. V gave up 8 bases and J gave up 7 bases; unmatched junction bases: 10. CDR3 length equals 14 residues. The germline CDR1 and CDR2 sequences are SEHNR and FQNEAQ (reference sequence). DNA of the CDR3: TGTGCCAGCGAAAAGCGGGAGAGGGGGAATGAGCAGTTCTTC. Its translation is CASEKRERGNEQFF.

This clone came up once. The CDR3, as DNA: TGTGCCTGGAGTCCCCCGGGACTAGCGGGGGGCCTCACCTACAATGAGCAGTTCTTC. Translation gives CAWSPPGLAGGLTYNEQFF. The chain links TRBV30 to TRBJ2-1, with 15 positions matching TRBD2. Germline V gene lookup returns CDR1 GTSNPN and CDR2 SVGIG (reference sequence). This CDR3 is built from 19 residues. V trimming: 2 bases; J trimming: 2 bases; junction bases outside the gene matches: 10.

This chain uses TRBV11-2 with TRBJ2-7; no reliable D call. Germline values: CDR1 SGHAT, CDR2 FQNNGV. This CDR3 has 14 residues. The V end lost 4 bases, the J end lost 0 bases, and 10 bases lay between the germline ends. The CDR3: CASSSVAYSYEQYF. The CDR3 coding sequence is TGTGCCAGCAGCTCCGTTGCGTACTCCTACGAGCAGTACTTC.

CDR3 sequence reads: CASSYDRGEVNEKLFF. The CDR3 nucleotides read TGCGCCAGCAGCTACGACAGGGGAGAGGTTAATGAAAAACTGTTTTTT. The chain employs TRBV5-1 and TRBJ1-4, with TRBD1 matching over 8 bases. Germline CDR1 reads SGHRS; CDR2 reads YFSETQ. V shed 3 bases and J 4 bases; nucleotides not matched to a gene: 8. The length of the CDR3 is 16 residues.

The J gene is TRBJ2-7, the V gene TRBV6-1; no definite D call. CDR3 length equals 14 residues. From germline, CDR1 is MNHNS and CDR2 SASEGT. V dropped 11 bases and J dropped 2 bases, with 19 bases sitting between them. The CDR3, as DNA: TGTGCCTCCTTCCCCGGCTGGGCCGCCTACGAGCAGTACTTC. It yields the protein CASFPGWAAYEQYF.

Only one count was recorded for this clone. This chain uses TRBV11-2 with TRBJ2-5, with D unresolved. CDR3 length: 13 amino acids. V lost 5 bases and J lost 2, with 9 bases in between. Germline V CDR1 and CDR2: SGHAT, FQNNGV. CDR3 sequence: CASSRGPQETQYF. Written as DNA, the CDR3 is TGTGCCAGCAGCCGAGGACCGCAAGAGACCCAGTACTTC.

V is TRBV7-2 and J is TRBJ2-7, with 9 bases that match TRBD1. This CDR3 contains 14 residues. Germline V CDR1 and CDR2: SGHTA, FQGNSA. The junction had 3 bases not matched to a gene; V was cut back by 4 bases and J by 2 bases. CDR3 DNA sequence: TGTGCCAGCAGCTCGGACAGGGGAACCTACGAGCAGTACTTC. Translating it yields CASSSDRGTYEQYF.

V usage is TRBV6-1 and J usage is TRBJ2-7; 10 bases line up with TRBD2. This CDR3 region has 17 residues. Germline V gene sequence: CDR1 MNHNS, CDR2 SASEGT. V lost 2 bases to trimming and J lost 5 bases; unmatched junction nucleotides: 12. CDR3: CASSEPMVTSGQHEQYF. Here the CDR3 DNA reads TGTGCCAGCAGTGAACCAATGGTGACTAGCGGGCAGCACGAGCAGTACTTC.

The chain links TRBV6-1 to TRBJ1-2; D remains ambiguous. V was trimmed by 2 bases and J by 4 bases, leaving 11 bases between them. The CDR3 spans 14 residues. Germline V gene data show CDR1 as MNHNS and CDR2 as SASEGT. CDR3 nucleotides: TGTGCCAGCAGTGAATCTTGGGCCTCCTATGGCTACACCTTC. This encodes CASSESWASYGYTF.

The gene calls are TRBV9 and TRBJ2-2; D is possibly TRBD1 (6 bases). The CDR3 spans 15 residues. The V gene lost 0 bases and the J gene lost 5 bases, with 11 bases spanning the gap. Germline V gene sequence: CDR1 SGDLS, CDR2 YYNGEE. The chain's CDR3 is CASSVGAGETGELFF. In nucleotides, the CDR3 is TGTGCCAGCAGCGTAGGGGCAGGGGAGACCGGGGAGCTGTTTTTT.

The gene calls are TRBV27 and TRBJ2-1; TRBD2 matches at 9 bases. This CDR3 contains 18 residues. The junction had 22 bases not matched to a gene; V was cut back by 7 bases and J by 9 bases. Looked up from germline, CDR1 is MNHEY and CDR2 is SMNVEV (reference sequence). CDR3 loop: CASTALGAGPSGAGEQFF. For the CDR3, the DNA is TGTGCCAGCACCGCACTAGGGGCTGGGCCTAGCGGGGCGGGTGAGCAGTTCTTC.